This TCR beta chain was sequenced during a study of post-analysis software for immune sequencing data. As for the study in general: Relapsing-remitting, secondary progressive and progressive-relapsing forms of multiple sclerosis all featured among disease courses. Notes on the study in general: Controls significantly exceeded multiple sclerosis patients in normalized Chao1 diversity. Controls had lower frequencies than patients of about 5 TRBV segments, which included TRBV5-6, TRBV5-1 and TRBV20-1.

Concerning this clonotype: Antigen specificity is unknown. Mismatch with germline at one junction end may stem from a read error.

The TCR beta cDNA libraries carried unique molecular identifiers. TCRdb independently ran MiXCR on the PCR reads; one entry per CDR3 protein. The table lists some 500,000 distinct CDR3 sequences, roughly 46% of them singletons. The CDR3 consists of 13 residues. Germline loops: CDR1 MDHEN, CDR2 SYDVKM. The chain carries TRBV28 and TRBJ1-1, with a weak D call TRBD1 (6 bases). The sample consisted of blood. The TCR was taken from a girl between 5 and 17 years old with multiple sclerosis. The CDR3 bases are TGTGCCAGCAGTTTAACAGGGCGGTCTGATGCTTTCTTT. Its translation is CASSLTGRSDAFF. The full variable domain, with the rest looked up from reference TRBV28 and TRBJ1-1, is DVKVTQSSRYLVKRTGEKVFLECVQDMDHENMFWYRQDPGLGLRLIYFSYDVKMKEKGDIPEGYSVSREKKERFSLILESASTNQTSMYLCASSLTGRSDAFFGQGTRLTVV.